The 27 T cell receptor beta chains below come from one sample, sequenced in a study of T-cell memory formation after mild COVID-19. TCRdb recomputed calls from the 5' RACE reads with MiXCR, one row per CDR3 protein. The sample includes about 130,000 distinct CDR3 sequences, around 15% of them seen just once. Specimen: PBMCs or a T cell subset sorted from them (not recorded which). The receptors here all came from a man younger than 35 who had mild COVID-19 (a few samples of this study predate the infection). Cell type and time point are not known.

The sample holds a few counts of this clonotype. The chain is built from TRBV25-1 and TRBJ2-7; 7 bases line up with TRBD1. The V and J ends lost 6 bases and 3 bases, in that order; junction bases with no gene match: 5. The CDR3 extends over 13 amino acids. Germline CDR1 reads MGHDK; CDR2 reads SYGVNS. Here the CDR3 DNA reads TGTGCCAGCAGAAAGGGACAGATCTACGAGCAGTACTTC. It is translated as CASRKGQIYEQYF.

This clonotype was seen many times. The V and J genes are TRBV20-1 and TRBJ1-5, with D hard to call. V was trimmed by 0 bases and J by 4 bases, leaving 7 bases between them. The CDR3 is 13 residues long. Per germline, CDR1 DFQATT and CDR2 SNEGSKA (reference sequence). The CDR3 here is CSARDSGNQPQHF. Here the CDR3 DNA reads TGCAGTGCTAGAGACAGCGGAAATCAGCCCCAGCATTTT.

This clonotype has more than one count but fewer than ten. The gene calls are TRBV6-5 and TRBJ1-4, with 7 bases lining up with TRBD1. This CDR3 spans 15 amino acids. V lost 5 bases to trimming and J lost 7 bases; unmatched junction nucleotides: 10. Germline V gene lookup returns CDR1 MNHEY and CDR2 SVGAGI. This CDR3 is CASSTSGTVAEKLFF. In nucleotides, the CDR3 is TGTGCCAGCAGTACCTCCGGGACAGTGGCTGAAAAACTGTTTTTT.

This clonotype was counted only a few times. This chain links TRBV5-4 with TRBJ2-5; D is ambiguous. Germline assignment: CDR1 SGHNT and CDR2 YYREEE (reference sequence). The ends were cut back, 6 bases at V and 1 base at J, with 13 bases in the middle. This CDR3 is 14 amino acids long. CDR3 sequence (DNA): TGTGCCAGCACCCTACGGACGGGCCAAGAGACCCAGTACTTC. This sequence encodes CASTLRTGQETQYF.

CDR3 nucleotides: TGTGCCATCAGTGAGTCTTTCAGTCGGTGGAGTAACTATGGCTACACCTTC. Amino acid sequence: CAISESFSRWSNYGYTF. V and J are TRBV10-3 and TRBJ1-2; D unclear. Germline V gene lookup returns CDR1 ENHRY and CDR2 SYGVKD. The CDR3 has 17 residues. The V end was cut by 0 bases, the J end by 1 base, with 15 bases between.

This clonotype has more than one count but fewer than ten. In nucleotides, the CDR3 is TGCGCCAGCAGCTCTTCTCGGGATACGCAGTATTTT. This translates into CASSSSRDTQYF. The chain couples TRBV5-1 to TRBJ2-3; D not resolved. Germline loops: CDR1 SGHRS, CDR2 YFSETQ. Trimming cost V 3 bases and J 6 bases, with 8 bases left between them. The CDR3 has 12 amino acids.

This clonotype was seen a handful of times. This chain connects TRBV11-2 to TRBJ1-6; tentative D call: TRBD1 (6 bases). Deletions cut 5 bases from V and 8 bases from J, with 22 bases between. The germline gives CDR1 SGHAT, CDR2 FQNNGV. This CDR3 has 17 residues. The chain's CDR3 is CASSPKNYRDADSPLHF. CDR3 bases: TGTGCCAGCAGCCCAAAAAACTACAGGGATGCCGATTCACCCCTCCACTTT.

A remark on this clonotype: One end of the junction varies from germline; a read error may be responsible. The gene calls are TRBV7-7 and TRBJ2-2; 11 bases map to TRBD2. The V gene's germline CDR1 is SSHAT and CDR2 FNYEAQ (reference sequence). The CDR3 runs to 15 residues. The CDR3 protein is CASSPLASGGSKLFF. For the CDR3, the DNA is TGTGCTAGCAGCCCTCTGGCTAGCGGGGGGTCCAAGCTGTTTTTT.

V and J are TRBV5-6 and TRBJ2-5; D call uncertain. V was clipped by 2 bases and J by 4 bases, with 18 bases between them. There are 16 residues in the CDR3. Germline lookup yields CDR1 SGHDT and CDR2 YYEEEE. The CDR3 region is CASSLGQVGVLETQYF. Written as DNA, the CDR3 is TGTGCCAGCAGCTTAGGGCAGGTTGGTGTGTTAGAGACCCAGTACTTC.

Regarding this clonotype: One end of the junction is discordant with germline, which a read error may explain. J is TRBJ2-5 and V is TRBV7-2, with TRBD1 identical over 9 bases. CDR3 length equals 17 residues. Germline-derived CDR1 and CDR2 are SGHTA and FQGNSA. The CDR3 coding sequence is TGTGCCAGCAGCGGCCTAACCGGGACAGGGTCGATGGAGACACAGTACTTC. This gives the protein CASSGLTGTGSMETQYF.

There are a few counts of this clonotype. The chain uses TRBV5-1 and TRBJ2-1; 9 nucleotides agree with TRBD2. Germline CDR1 reads SGHRS; CDR2 reads YFSETQ. The ends lost 0 bases at V and 8 bases at J; junction bases unmatched: 6. The CDR3 extends over 15 amino acids. CDR3 sequence reads: CASSLGPSGVDEQFF. The CDR3, as DNA: TGCGCCAGCAGCTTGGGTCCTAGCGGGGTCGATGAGCAGTTCTTC.

The rearrangement joins TRBV12-1 to TRBJ2-7; TRBD2 is the table's D call and was not checked against the DNA. TRBV12-1 is labeled a pseudogene. The CDR3 loop spans 13 amino acids. CDR3 bases: TGTGCCAGCCCACCTAGGAGGCTAGCGGAGCAGTACGTC. This translates into CASPPRRLAEQYV.

The chain joins TRBV7-2 to TRBJ1-2, with TRBD1 matching over 8 bases. Losses at the gene ends were 4 bases for V and 8 bases for J; bases not matched to a gene: 12. CDR1 is SGHTA, CDR2 FQGNSA, per germline. This CDR3 spans 15 amino acids. The CDR3, as DNA: TGTGCCAGCAGCTCCTACAGGGGGAGTCTAGAGGGCTACACCTTC. Translating gives CASSSYRGSLEGYTF.

V is TRBV7-2 and J is TRBJ2-7; perhaps TRBD2 as D (7 bases). CDR3 length equals 14 residues. The V end was cut by 5 bases, the J end by 6 bases, with 17 bases between. Germline V lookup: CDR1 SGHTA, CDR2 FQGNSA. The CDR3 reads CASSAWGGRVEQYF. In DNA, the CDR3 is TGTGCCAGCAGCGCCTGGGGGGGCAGGGTCGAGCAGTACTTC.

The chain carries TRBV20-1 and TRBJ2-3, with 12 bases matching TRBD2. Germline CDR1 is DFQATT and CDR2 is SNEGSKA (reference sequence). Trimming took 4 bases from V and 4 from J; bases not matched to a gene: 3. The CDR3 is made up of 14 amino acids. The CDR3, as DNA: TGCAGTGCTACTAGCGGGGGGGCCTCAGATACGCAGTATTTT. It encodes CSATSGGASDTQYF.

The rearrangement links TRBV6-1 to TRBJ2-5, with a possible D match to TRBD2 (6 bases). V was cut by 6 bases and J by 5 bases, with 13 bases left in between. The CDR3 sequence is 13 residues long. Germline V lookup: CDR1 MNHNS, CDR2 SASEGT. DNA for the CDR3: TGTGCCAGCAGGGACTACCCTCAGGAGACCCAGTACTTC. The encoded protein is CASRDYPQETQYF.

This chain joins TRBV5-1 and TRBJ1-6; D remains ambiguous. The ends were cut back, 4 bases at V and 10 bases at J, with 12 bases in the middle. The germline CDR1 and CDR2 sequences are SGHRS and YFSETQ. This CDR3 is 13 amino acids long. The CDR3 region is CASSLDLGSPLHF. The DNA for the CDR3 is TGCGCCAGCAGCCTCGACTTGGGGTCACCCCTCCACTTT.

This clonotype was detected only a few times. The chain links TRBV5-4 to TRBJ2-6; D is unresolved. Germline-derived CDR1 and CDR2 are SGHNT and YYREEE (reference sequence). The CDR3 extends over 16 amino acids. V lost 0 bases to trimming and J lost 0 bases, with 7 bases between them. CDR3 loop: CASSLVLSSGANVLTF. In DNA, the CDR3 is TGTGCCAGCAGCTTGGTTCTATCCTCTGGGGCCAACGTCCTGACTTTC.

The DNA of the CDR3 is TGTGCCAGCAGCAGGGGACTAGGCGGCAATGAGCAGTTCTTC. It specifies CASSRGLGGNEQFF. J is TRBJ2-1 and V is TRBV7-2; 8 nucleotides match TRBD2. The CDR3 spans 14 residues. Germline V gives CDR1 SGHTA, CDR2 FQGNSA. The trim removed 5 bases at V and 6 bases at J, leaving 6 bases unmatched.

This sequence joins TRBV5-1 and TRBJ1-2; tentative D call: TRBD1 (5 bases). Germline CDR1 reads SGHRS; CDR2 reads YFSETQ. The length of the CDR3 is 15 residues. V was shortened by 4 bases and J by 4 bases, with 17 bases between the two germline ends. Here the CDR3 DNA reads TGCGCCAGCAGCATAAGCGGTCAGGGAGGCTATGGCTACACCTTC. It codes for CASSISGQGGYGYTF.

This chain uses TRBV4-1 with TRBJ2-2; D unresolved. This CDR3 contains 16 residues. The V and J ends lost 0 bases and 5 bases respectively, with 13 bases between them. Germline assignment: CDR1 MGHRA and CDR2 YSYEKL. CDR3 region: CASSQEPVSRTGELFF. The CDR3 nucleotides read TGCGCCAGCAGCCAAGAACCGGTTTCGAGGACCGGGGAGCTGTTTTTT.

This chain links TRBV5-1 with TRBJ2-1, with 7 bases matching TRBD1. Germline lookup yields CDR1 SGHRS and CDR2 YFSETQ. The V and J ends lost 5 bases and 5 bases, in that order; junction bases with no gene match: 7. This CDR3 region has 14 residues. CDR3: CASRLTGVDNEQFF. CDR3 coding DNA: TGCGCCAGCAGACTCACAGGGGTGGACAATGAGCAGTTCTTC. The variable domain in full, with the rest retrieved from reference TRBV5-1 and TRBJ2-1, is KAGVTQTPRYLIKTRGQQVTLSCSPISGHRSVSWYQQTPGQGLQFLFEYFSETQRNKGNFPGRFSGRQFSNSRSEMNVSTLELGDSALYLCASRLTGVDNEQFFGPGTRLTVL.

The rearrangement joins TRBV7-2 to TRBJ1-6; possibly TRBD1 for D (5 bases). This CDR3 region has 15 residues. V lost 1 base to trimming and J lost 7 bases, with 11 bases between them. Germline V lookup: CDR1 SGHTA, CDR2 FQGNSA. CDR3 in DNA: TGTGCCAGCAGCTTAGGAGGGGCCCACAATTCACCCCTCCACTTT. This codes for CASSLGGAHNSPLHF.

This clonotype was found a few times. This chain connects TRBV29-1 to TRBJ2-3; TRBD1 is a possible D gene (5 bases). CDR3 length: 14 residues. Trimming took off 2 bases at V and 6 bases at J, with 15 bases between the two ends. Germline CDR1 reads SQVTM; CDR2 reads ANQGSEA. The CDR3 protein is CSVEKDISADTQYF. DNA for the CDR3: TGCAGCGTTGAAAAGGACATCTCGGCGGATACGCAGTATTTT.

This clonotype has more than one count but fewer than ten. The chain links TRBV24-1 to TRBJ2-5; D ambiguous. The CDR3 sequence is 12 residues long. Germline values: CDR1 KGHDR, CDR2 SFDVKD. With 1 base removed from V and 5 bases from J, the gap between germline ends came to 4 bases. The CDR3: CATSDFAETQYF. The CDR3 nucleotides are TGTGCCACCAGTGATTTCGCGGAGACCCAGTACTTC.

CDR3 amino acids: CSARGAVQETQYF. DNA of the CDR3: TGCAGTGCTAGAGGGGCAGTCCAAGAGACCCAGTACTTC. The chain links TRBV20-1 to TRBJ2-5; D ambiguous. The germline gives CDR1 DFQATT, CDR2 SNEGSKA (reference sequence). Trimming shortened V by 1 base and J by 1 base, and 7 bases separated the two germline ends. This CDR3 spans 13 amino acids.

CDR3 sequence reads: CASSLRRDRGEKLFF. CDR3 sequence (DNA): TGCGCCAGCAGCTTACGAAGGGATCGAGGAGAAAAACTGTTTTTT. This chain connects TRBV5-1 to TRBJ1-4; no reliable D call. Trimming pared 2 bases from V and 8 bases from J, leaving 16 bases between. This CDR3 has 15 residues. Looked up from germline, CDR1 is SGHRS and CDR2 is YFSETQ.